These 11 T cell receptor beta chains originate from one sample sequenced in a study of CD8 T cells in Susac syndrome. With random hexamers, about 0.45 to 1 ug RNA was reverse transcribed. MiXCR, applied by TCRdb to the immunoSEQ multiplex PCR reads, yields one record per CDR3 protein. The sample records 250,000 to 300,000 distinct CDR3 sequences, over 75% being singletons. The specimen sequenced was CD8+ T cells from PBMCs. The source of these receptors is a human donor with multiple sclerosis.

This clonotype was counted only a few times. DNA of the CDR3: TGTGCCACCAGCAGAGCGGGCAGGGGAGAGACCCAGTACTTC. It codes for CATSRAGRGETQYF. The rearrangement uses TRBV15 and TRBJ2-5, with TRBD1 as a possible D gene (6 bases). The ends were cut back, 1 base at V and 4 bases at J, with 10 bases in the middle. This CDR3 has 14 residues. Per the germline V gene, CDR1 is LNHNV and CDR2 is YYDKDF (reference sequence).

V and J are TRBV20-1 and TRBJ1-1, with D hard to call. The ends were cut back, 6 bases at V and 8 bases at J, with 10 bases in the middle. Germline V gene lookup returns CDR1 DFQATT and CDR2 SNEGSKA (reference sequence). This CDR3 spans 10 amino acids. CDR3 protein: CSAQDPEAFF. As DNA, the CDR3 is TGCAGTGCCCAAGACCCCGAAGCTTTCTTT.

A single count supports this clonotype. The rearrangement joins TRBV20-1 to TRBJ2-1; 9 positions match TRBD1. Germline V CDR1 and CDR2: DFQATT, SNEGSKA (reference sequence). The CDR3 length is 13 residues. The trim removed 7 bases at V and 8 bases at J, leaving 9 bases unmatched. The CDR3 DNA sequence: TGCAGTGTTGAGGGGGACAGGGAGGATGAGCAGTTCTTC. It translates to CSVEGDREDEQFF.

V usage is TRBV29-1 and J usage is TRBJ2-1; TRBD2 agrees at 10 bases. J was trimmed by 3 bases and V by 3 bases; bases with no gene match: 14. Germline V gives CDR1 SQVTM, CDR2 ANQGSEA. The CDR3 is 18 amino acids. DNA for the CDR3: TGCAGCGTTGATGGGGTGGGACTAGCGCTCAAGGGCTACAATGAGCAGTTCTTC. It yields the protein CSVDGVGLALKGYNEQFF.

This clonotype was seen only once. V usage is TRBV2 and J usage is TRBJ1-5; D unclear. CDR1 is SNHLY, CDR2 FYNNEI, per germline. Trimming left V 1 base short and J 7 bases short, with 17 bases between. The CDR3 sequence is 16 residues long. CDR3 DNA sequence: TGTGCCAGCAGTGAAGGTAGTCAGCTTATTAGGCAGCCCCAGCATTTT. Translation gives CASSEGSQLIRQPQHF.

The rearrangement joins TRBV7-3 to TRBJ2-7; 7 nucleotides match TRBD1. CDR3 length equals 17 residues. Germline V gene sequence: CDR1 SGHTA, CDR2 FQGTGA. V dropped 4 bases and J dropped 0; count of bases not matched to a gene: 12. The CDR3 DNA reads as TGTGCCAGCAGCTCCAGGGGGAAGAAGCGAGTCTCCTACGAGCAGTACTTC. Its protein product is CASSSRGKKRVSYEQYF.

V and J are TRBV27 and TRBJ1-3, with D possibly being TRBD1 (6 bases). Germline lookup yields CDR1 MNHEY and CDR2 SMNVEV (reference sequence). The CDR3 is 15 residues long. The V and J ends lost 5 bases and 9 bases respectively, with 20 bases between them. Written as DNA, the CDR3 is TGTGCCAGCAGTCCGGAACCGACAGGCGAGACCACCATATATTTT. Translated: CASSPEPTGETTIYF.

V is TRBV20-1 and J is TRBJ1-2; D gene unclear. The V gene lost 5 bases and the J gene lost 6 bases, with 19 bases spanning the gap. Germline V gives CDR1 DFQATT, CDR2 SNEGSKA (reference sequence). CDR3 length: 14 residues. Here the CDR3 reads CSAAEVGARDGYTF. CDR3 bases: TGCAGTGCTGCCGAGGTTGGAGCCAGAGATGGCTACACCTTC.

This clonotype appeared a single time. The chain combines TRBV9 with TRBJ2-7; 8 nucleotides align to TRBD1. Per germline, CDR1 SGDLS and CDR2 YYNGEE. CDR3 size: 14 residues. V shed 0 bases and J 7 bases; nucleotides not matched to a gene: 6. CDR3 nucleotide sequence: TGTGCCAGCAGCGTAGGGGGGACAGGTAATGAGCAGTACTTC. Translated: CASSVGGTGNEQYF. Full variable domain (outside the CDR3, taken from reference TRBV9 and TRBJ2-7): DSGVTQTPKHLITATGQRVTLRCSPRSGDLSVYWYQQSLDQGLQFLIQYYNGEERAKGNILERFSAQQFPDLHSELNLSSLELGDSALYFCASSVGGTGNEQYFGPGTRLTVT.

This clonotype was observed a handful of times. This chain connects TRBV6-5 to TRBJ2-3, with 7 positions matching TRBD2. The germline gives CDR1 MNHEY, CDR2 SVGAGI. The CDR3 covers 14 residues. V was clipped by 2 bases and J by 9 bases; unmatched bases: 8. CDR3 coding DNA: TGTGCCAGCAGTTACAGCGGGGCAGATCGAACGCAGTATTTT. It translates to CASSYSGADRTQYF.

CDR3 bases: TGTGCCAGCAGCCGACCCGGGGCACTGAATGAGCAGTTCTTC. This translates into CASSRPGALNEQFF. The gene calls are TRBV6-2 or TRBV6-3 and TRBJ2-1, with D perhaps matching TRBD1 or TRBD2 (5 bases each). V was trimmed by 6 bases and J by 7 bases, leaving 16 bases between them. The CDR3 consists of 14 residues. The germline CDR1 and CDR2 sequences are MNHEY and SVGEGT.